Below, 10 T cell receptor beta chains from the same sample are listed, as sequenced in a study of blood T cell repertoires in COVID-19. Assay: immunoSEQ multiplex PCR; the TCRdb copy retains only in-frame clones and omits some. The sample holds 250,000 or so clones, about four fifths seen once. The specimen was peripheral blood. Every receptor here comes from a man in his fifties with acute or convalescent COVID-19.

This chain connects TRBV10-3 to TRBJ2-7, with 12 bases fitting TRBD2. There are 17 residues in the CDR3. Germline V gives CDR1 ENHRY, CDR2 SYGVKD. The J segment lost 3 bases and the V segment lost 5 bases, leaving 11 bases of the junction unmatched. Here the CDR3 DNA reads TGTGCCATCAGTTCCGGGACTAGCGGGTTCCGGGACTACGAGCAGTACTTC. Protein product: CAISSGTSGFRDYEQYF.

V and J are TRBV6-2 or TRBV6-3 and TRBJ2-1; the D gene is possibly TRBD2 (6 bases). The V end was cut by 5 bases, the J end by 4 bases, with 15 bases between. Germline V lookup: CDR1 MNHEY, CDR2 SVGEGT. The CDR3 is 15 amino acids. Here the CDR3 reads CASSPDYLIYNEQFF. The CDR3 nucleotides read TGTGCCAGCAGTCCGGACTACCTCATTTACAATGAGCAGTTCTTC.

The rearrangement links TRBV28 to TRBJ2-5; TRBD1 matches 9 bases. The CDR3 is 15 amino acids. The ends lost 3 bases at V and 5 bases at J; junction bases unmatched: 7. CDR1 and CDR2 (germline): MDHEN, SYDVKM. CDR3 region: CASSFPGTGPETQYF. CDR3 DNA: TGTGCCAGCAGTTTCCCCGGGACAGGGCCCGAGACCCAGTACTTC.

This sequence joins TRBV7-9 and TRBJ1-1, with 9 bases fitting TRBD1. V shed 5 bases, J shed 0 bases, and the junction held 10 bases outside the gene matches. The CDR3 has 17 residues. The V gene's germline CDR1 is SEHNR and CDR2 FQNEAQ (reference sequence). The CDR3 DNA follows: TGTGCCAGCAGCCCGGGACAGGGCATGAGGATGAACACTGAAGCTTTCTTT. Translated, it gives CASSPGQGMRMNTEAFF.

The rearrangement links TRBV30 to TRBJ2-3; 10 bases agree with TRBD2. Germline V CDR1 and CDR2: GTSNPN, SVGIG (reference sequence). CDR3 length: 14 residues. The CDR3 bases are TGTGCTACGACCGGGACTAGCGGCACAGATACGCAGTATTTT. As protein: CATTGTSGTDTQYF.

V is TRBV19 and J is TRBJ2-1; weak D call: TRBD2 (7 bases). In germline, CDR1 is LNHDA, CDR2 SQIVND (reference sequence). The CDR3 contains 16 residues. With 5 bases removed from V and 5 bases from J, the gap between germline ends came to 19 bases. The CDR3 reads CASSPEGGGLDNEQFF. The CDR3 DNA sequence: TGTGCCAGTAGTCCCGAGGGCGGGGGCTTAGACAATGAGCAGTTCTTC.

This rearrangement joins TRBV15 to TRBJ2-4, with unresolved D. V was clipped by 5 bases and J by 4 bases, with 15 bases between them. Germline CDR1 and CDR2: LNHNV and YYDKDF (reference sequence). This CDR3 comprises 15 residues. The CDR3 nucleotides are TGTGCCACCAGCGCTAACAGAGAACTGAAAAACATTCAGTACTTC. Encoded protein: CATSANRELKNIQYF.

CDR3 DNA sequence: TGTGCCAGCAGTTTAGCGGGAGGGCCAGACGAGACCCAGTACTTC. This sequence encodes CASSLAGGPDETQYF. This sequence joins TRBV28 and TRBJ2-5, with TRBD2 matching over 9 bases. V trimming: 2 bases; J trimming: 5 bases; junction bases outside the gene matches: 6. In germline, CDR1 is MDHEN, CDR2 SYDVKM. The CDR3 length is 15 residues.

This clone was picked up one time. This chain connects TRBV11-3 to TRBJ2-5, with TRBD2 as a possible D gene (5 bases). The CDR3 sequence is 14 residues long. Trimming cost V 5 bases and J 5 bases, with 15 bases left between them. CDR1 is SGHNT, CDR2 YENEEA, per germline. This CDR3 is CASSPPYTGETQYF. The CDR3 nucleotides are TGTGCCAGCAGCCCACCCTACACGGGGGAGACCCAGTACTTC.

This sequence joins TRBV2 and TRBJ2-3, with D possibly being TRBD2 (5 bases). Per the germline V gene, CDR1 is SNHLY and CDR2 is FYNNEI. Deletions cut 4 bases from V and 3 bases from J, with 5 bases between. This CDR3 is built from 12 residues. The CDR3 here is CASSGGTDTQYF. The DNA for the CDR3 is TGTGCCAGCAGTGGAGGGACAGATACGCAGTATTTT.